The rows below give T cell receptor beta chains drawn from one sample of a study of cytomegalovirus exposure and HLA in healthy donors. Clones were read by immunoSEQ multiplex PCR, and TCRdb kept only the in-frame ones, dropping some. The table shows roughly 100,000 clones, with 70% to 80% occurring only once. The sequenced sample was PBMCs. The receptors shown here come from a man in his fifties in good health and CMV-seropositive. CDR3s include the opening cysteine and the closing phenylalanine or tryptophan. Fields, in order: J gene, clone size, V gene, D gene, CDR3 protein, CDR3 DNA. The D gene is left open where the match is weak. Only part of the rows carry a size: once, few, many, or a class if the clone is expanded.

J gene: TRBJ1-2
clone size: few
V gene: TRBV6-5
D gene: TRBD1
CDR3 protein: CASLRDRAYGYTF
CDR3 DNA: TGTGCCAGCCTCCGGGACAGGGCGTATGGCTACACCTTC

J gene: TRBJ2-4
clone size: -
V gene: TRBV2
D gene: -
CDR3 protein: CASSNSQGSIQYF
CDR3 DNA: TGTGCCAGCAGTAATAGCCAGGGGAGCATTCAGTACTTC

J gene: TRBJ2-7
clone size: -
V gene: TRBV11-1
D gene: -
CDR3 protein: CASSPRHLYEQYF
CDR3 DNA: TGTGCCAGCAGCCCCAGACACCTCTACGAGCAGTACTTC

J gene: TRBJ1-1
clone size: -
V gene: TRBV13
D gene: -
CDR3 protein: CASSFEGVNTEAFF
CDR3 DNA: TGTGCCAGCAGCTTCGAGGGAGTGAACACTGAAGCTTTCTTT

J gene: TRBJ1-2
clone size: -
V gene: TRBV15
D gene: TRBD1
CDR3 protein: CATSRDLEGQGADGYTF
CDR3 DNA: TGTGCCACCAGCAGAGATCTTGAGGGACAGGGGGCTGATGGCTACACCTTC

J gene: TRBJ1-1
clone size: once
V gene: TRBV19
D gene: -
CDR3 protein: CASSKTGRGTEAFF
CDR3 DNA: TGTGCCAGTAGTAAAACAGGGAGGGGCACTGAAGCTTTCTTT

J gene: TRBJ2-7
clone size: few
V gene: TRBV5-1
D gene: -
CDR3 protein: CASSLAQGYEQYF
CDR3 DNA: TGCGCCAGCAGCTTGGCTCAGGGGTACGAGCAGTACTTC

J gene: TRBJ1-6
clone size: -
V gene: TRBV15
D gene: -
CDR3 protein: CATSRPLEAAFNSPLHF
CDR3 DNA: TGTGCCACCAGCAGACCCTTGGAGGCAGCTTTTAATTCACCCCTCCACTTT

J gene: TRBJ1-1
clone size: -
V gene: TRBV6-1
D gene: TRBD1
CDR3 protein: CASSWTGNTEAFF
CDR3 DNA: TGTGCCAGCAGCTGGACAGGGAACACTGAAGCTTTCTTT

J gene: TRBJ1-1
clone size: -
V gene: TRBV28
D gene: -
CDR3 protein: CASAAAYTETFF
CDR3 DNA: TGTGCAAGCGCGGCAGCCTACACTGAAACTTTCTTT